The clone carrying this T cell receptor (beta chain) came up many times. Amplification of the TCR beta CDR3 regions used RNA transcripts (as template). The first-round RT-PCR employed HTBI primers together with the Qiagen OneStep RT-PCR kit. A multiplex PCR was then performed as the second round. One entry per CDR3 protein, called by TCRdb with MiXCR from the multiplex PCR reads. Of approximately 1.2 million distinct CDR3 sequences detected, about two fifths appear once; the ten largest clones hold 8.5% to 14%. The CDR3 consists of 17 residues. Per germline, CDR1 SGDLS and CDR2 YYNGEE. The ends lost 3 bases at V and 0 bases at J; junction bases unmatched: 6. The data belong to a study of Graves' ophthalmopathy and Graves' hyperthyroidism.

The rearrangement uses TRBV9 and TRBJ1-3, with 10 bases aligning to TRBD1. The sequenced sample consisted of peripheral blood or thyroid tissue (not recorded which). This receptor was identified in an adult man with Graves' hyperthyroidism. In nucleotides, the CDR3 is TGTGCCAGCAGCGGGGGGACAGGGGCCGGCTCTGGAAACACCATATATTTT. Amino acid sequence: CASSGGTGAGSGNTIYF.